These 20 T cell receptor beta chains share one sample of origin, sequenced in a study of cytomegalovirus exposure and HLA in healthy donors. In the PCR, 60 Vbeta and 13 Jbeta primers were used. TCRdb keeps only in-frame clones here, not all; method: immunoSEQ multiplex PCR. The table includes fewer than 70,000 clones, 80% detected once. Sequencing used PBMCs. Source of these receptors: a middle-aged woman in good health and CMV-seronegative.

This chain uses TRBV7-2 with TRBJ2-5, with 10 nucleotides matching TRBD2. The J segment lost 4 bases and the V segment lost 0 bases, leaving 5 bases of the junction unmatched. Germline assignment: CDR1 SGHTA and CDR2 FQGNSA. The CDR3 runs to 16 residues. CDR3 sequence: CASSLAAGLATETQYF. The CDR3 DNA reads as TGTGCCAGCAGCTTAGCCGCGGGACTAGCGACAGAGACCCAGTACTTC.

This chain uses TRBV9 with TRBJ1-5; no definite D call. The CDR3 covers 11 residues. Trimming removed 9 bases from V and 5 bases from J, with 9 bases in between. The germline V gene encodes CDR1 SGDLS and CDR2 YYNGEE. The CDR3 region has the DNA TGTGCCAATCTGCAGGATCAGCCCCAGCATTTT. As protein: CANLQDQPQHF.

This clone was picked up one time. V usage is TRBV7-3 and J usage is TRBJ1-1, with TRBD1 as a possible D gene (6 bases). This CDR3 is 16 amino acids long. Trimming stripped 5 bases from V and 1 base from J, with 17 bases between. Germline loops: CDR1 SGHTA, CDR2 FQGTGA. CDR3 sequence (DNA): TGTGCCAGCAGCCCTACCGGACAGCTAACGAACACTGAAGCTTTCTTT. Its protein is CASSPTGQLTNTEAFF.

The rearrangement uses TRBV5-1 and TRBJ2-7, with 8 bases aligning to TRBD1. Trimming at V came to 4 bases and at J to 6 bases, leaving 3 bases not matched to a gene. CDR3 length equals 12 residues. Germline V gene data show CDR1 as SGHRS and CDR2 as YFSETQ. The DNA of the CDR3 is TGCGCCAGCAGCCAAGGGACAGGCGAGCAGTACTTC. Protein sequence: CASSQGTGEQYF.

CDR3 bases: TGCGCCAGCAGCAGGACTAGCGGGAGTCCAACCTACGAGCAGTACTTC. It specifies CASSRTSGSPTYEQYF. This chain connects TRBV5-1 to TRBJ2-7; TRBD2 aligns across 13 bases. With V trimmed by 4 bases and J by 2 bases, 6 bases remained unmatched. The germline CDR1 and CDR2 sequences are SGHRS and YFSETQ. The CDR3 sequence is 16 residues long.

The chain has TRBV9 and TRBJ2-1; TRBD2 matches at 9 bases. The CDR3 contains 19 residues. CDR1 SGDLS and CDR2 YYNGEE come from the germline V gene. The J segment lost 3 bases and the V segment lost 4 bases, leaving 17 bases of the junction unmatched. The CDR3 loop reads CASSPGGLREGRFYNEQFF. The CDR3 nucleotides read TGTGCCAGCAGCCCGGGGGGATTGCGGGAGGGCCGTTTCTACAATGAGCAGTTCTTC.

The gene calls are TRBV28 and TRBJ1-2; D call uncertain. The CDR3 runs to 12 residues. Germline V CDR1 and CDR2: MDHEN, SYDVKM. V lost 10 bases and J lost 4, with 13 bases in between. The CDR3 DNA is TGTGCCATCCGGGAGGGAAGCTATGGCTACACCTTC. It codes for CAIREGSYGYTF.

V usage is TRBV11-2 and J usage is TRBJ2-1, with D tentatively TRBD2 (6 bases). The CDR3 extends over 16 amino acids. V lost 6 bases to trimming and J lost 3 bases, with 18 bases between them. Germline CDR1 and CDR2: SGHAT and FQNNGV. The CDR3 is CASSRGAGPYYNEQFF. In DNA, the CDR3 is TGTGCCAGCAGTCGAGGGGCGGGGCCTTACTACAATGAGCAGTTCTTC. The full variable domain, with the rest looked up from reference TRBV11-2 and TRBJ2-1, is EAGVAQSPRYKIIEKRQSVAFWCNPISGHATLYWYQQILGQGPKLLIQFQNNGVVDDSQLPKDRFSAERLKGVDSTLKIQPAKLEDSAVYLCASSRGAGPYYNEQFFGPGTRLTVL.

Points on this clone: Other DNA sequences within the sample encode an identical CDR3. The chain recombines TRBV20-1 with TRBJ2-5; D remains unclear. V lost 6 bases, J lost 3 bases, and 5 bases lay in between. The CDR3 consists of 10 residues. CDR1 and CDR2 from the germline V gene are DFQATT and SNEGSKA (reference sequence). In DNA form, the CDR3 reads TGCAGTGCCCGGGAAGAGACCCAGTACTTC. Amino acids: CSAREETQYF.

This clone was recorded once. V and J are TRBV2 and TRBJ1-2; 11 bases map to TRBD1. Germline CDR1 and CDR2: SNHLY and FYNNEI. This CDR3 is built from 14 residues. The V segment lost 7 bases and the J segment 4 bases; nucleotides outside the gene matches: 5. CDR3 nucleotide sequence: TGTGCCAGCACCGGGACAGGGGGTAGCTATGGCTACACCTTC. Protein product: CASTGTGGSYGYTF.

The chain has TRBV2 and TRBJ2-4; D is ambiguous. With 4 bases removed from V and 5 bases from J, the gap between germline ends came to 6 bases. CDR1 is SNHLY and CDR2 is FYNNEI in the germline V gene. The CDR3 contains 12 residues. CDR3 amino acids: CASSASQNIQYF. CDR3 bases: TGTGCCAGCAGTGCATCCCAAAACATTCAGTACTTC. The full variable domain, its missing parts supplied by reference TRBV2 and TRBJ2-4, is EPEVTQTPSHQVTQMGQEVILRCVPISNHLYFYWYRQILGQKVEFLVSFYNNEISEKSEIFDDQFSVERPDGSNFTLKIRSTKLEDSAMYFCASSASQNIQYFGAGTRLSVL.

This chain uses TRBV13 with TRBJ2-2, with D maybe TRBD2 (6 bases). In germline, CDR1 is PRHDT, CDR2 FYEKMQ (reference sequence). Trimming left V 6 bases short and J 4 bases short, with 9 bases between. The CDR3 length is 13 residues. The CDR3 region is CASRSGSTGELFF. The CDR3 nucleotides read TGTGCCAGCAGGTCCGGGAGCACCGGGGAGCTGTTTTTT.

The rearrangement links TRBV27 to TRBJ1-1, with 7 bases lining up with TRBD1. Per the germline V gene, CDR1 is MNHEY and CDR2 is SMNVEV (reference sequence). This CDR3 is 15 amino acids long. The junction had 7 bases not matched to a gene; V was cut back by 6 bases and J by 0 bases. The CDR3 coding sequence is TGTGCCAGCAGCTCCGGGACAGACGTGAACACTGAAGCTTTCTTT. Amino acid sequence: CASSSGTDVNTEAFF.

The V gene is TRBV28, the J gene TRBJ1-5; D is unclear. Germline loops: CDR1 MDHEN, CDR2 SYDVKM. The CDR3 consists of 14 residues. The V end was cut by 7 bases, the J end by 3 bases, with 13 bases between. In DNA form, the CDR3 reads TGTGCCAGCAAAGTGTGGCAGTACAATCAGCCCCAGCATTTT. Amino acids: CASKVWQYNQPQHF. The complete variable domain, with remaining parts taken from reference TRBV28 and TRBJ1-5, reads DVKVTQSSRYLVKRTGEKVFLECVQDMDHENMFWYRQDPGLGLRLIYFSYDVKMKEKGDIPEGYSVSREKKERFSLILESASTNQTSMYLCASKVWQYNQPQHFGDGTRLSIL.

This chain uses TRBV19 with TRBJ2-1; 11 nucleotides match TRBD2. Germline CDR1 is LNHDA and CDR2 is SQIVND (reference sequence). This CDR3 comprises 17 residues. V trimming: 9 bases; J trimming: 0 bases; junction bases outside the gene matches: 10. The CDR3: CASGGTSGPDSYNEQFF. In DNA, the CDR3 is TGTGCCAGCGGGGGGACTAGCGGCCCAGACTCCTACAATGAGCAGTTCTTC. Variable domain in full (rest from reference TRBV19 and TRBJ2-1): DGGITQSPKYLFRKEGQNVTLSCEQNLNHDAMYWYRQDPGQGLRLIYYSQIVNDFQKGDIAEGYSVSREKKESFPLTVTSAQKNPTAFYLCASGGTSGPDSYNEQFFGPGTRLTVL.

This clone is a singleton in its sample. The chain joins TRBV4-1 to TRBJ2-1; D is perhaps TRBD1 (6 bases). This CDR3 has 15 residues. Trimming removed 1 base from V and 4 bases from J, with 11 bases in between. Per germline, CDR1 MGHRA and CDR2 YSYEKL. The CDR3: CASSQVGQAYNEQFF. CDR3 bases: TGCGCCAGCAGCCAAGTGGGACAAGCTTACAATGAGCAGTTCTTC.

The gene calls are TRBV18 and TRBJ1-5, with D unclear. Looked up from germline, CDR1 is KGHSH and CDR2 is LQKENI. V gave up 4 bases and J gave up 5 bases, with 6 bases separating them. CDR3 length: 12 amino acids. This chain's CDR3 is CASSQPDQPQHF. The CDR3 DNA sequence: TGTGCCAGCTCACAGCCGGATCAGCCCCAGCATTTT.

The rearrangement uses TRBV9 and TRBJ2-7, with TRBD2 matching over 8 bases. The CDR3 consists of 15 residues. Trimming at V came to 4 bases and at J to 4 bases, leaving 10 bases not matched to a gene. Germline V gives CDR1 SGDLS, CDR2 YYNGEE. This CDR3 reads CASSPGGTSGYEQYF. CDR3 DNA: TGTGCCAGCAGCCCCGGGGGGACTAGTGGGTACGAGCAGTACTTC.

This chain connects TRBV19 to TRBJ2-7; 11 bases are a match to TRBD2. The CDR3 is made up of 15 amino acids. Germline V gene lookup returns CDR1 LNHDA and CDR2 SQIVND (reference sequence). Germline trimming cut 3 bases from V and 3 bases from J; bases unmatched to any gene: 4. The CDR3 region is CASSIGTSGLYEQYF. The DNA for the CDR3 is TGTGCCAGTAGTATCGGGACTAGCGGACTCTACGAGCAGTACTTC.

The chain recombines TRBV29-1 with TRBJ1-1; tentatively, D is TRBD1 (6 bases). The CDR3 loop spans 14 amino acids. Trimming removed 8 bases from V and 5 bases from J, with 21 bases in between. Germline CDR1 is SQVTM and CDR2 is ANQGSEA. The CDR3 DNA follows: TGCAGCATACTCAGGGGCGCGCTTGGGACTGAAGCTTTCTTT. Protein sequence: CSILRGALGTEAFF.